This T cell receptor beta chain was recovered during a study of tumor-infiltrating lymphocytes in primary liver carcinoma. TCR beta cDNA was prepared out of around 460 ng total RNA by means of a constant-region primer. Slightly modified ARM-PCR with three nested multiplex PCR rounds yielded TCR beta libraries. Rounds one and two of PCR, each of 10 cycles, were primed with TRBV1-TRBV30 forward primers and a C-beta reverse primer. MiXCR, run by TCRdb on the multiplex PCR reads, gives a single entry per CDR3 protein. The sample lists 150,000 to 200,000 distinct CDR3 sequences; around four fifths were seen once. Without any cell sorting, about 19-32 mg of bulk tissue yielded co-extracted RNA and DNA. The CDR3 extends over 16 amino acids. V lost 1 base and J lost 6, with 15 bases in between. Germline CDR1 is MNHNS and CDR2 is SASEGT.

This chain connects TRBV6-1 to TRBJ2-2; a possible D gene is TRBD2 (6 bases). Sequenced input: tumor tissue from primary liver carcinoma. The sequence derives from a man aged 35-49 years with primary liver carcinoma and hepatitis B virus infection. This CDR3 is CASSEVHTSLSGELFF. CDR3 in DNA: TGTGCCAGCAGTGAAGTCCATACTAGCTTATCCGGGGAGCTGTTTTTT.